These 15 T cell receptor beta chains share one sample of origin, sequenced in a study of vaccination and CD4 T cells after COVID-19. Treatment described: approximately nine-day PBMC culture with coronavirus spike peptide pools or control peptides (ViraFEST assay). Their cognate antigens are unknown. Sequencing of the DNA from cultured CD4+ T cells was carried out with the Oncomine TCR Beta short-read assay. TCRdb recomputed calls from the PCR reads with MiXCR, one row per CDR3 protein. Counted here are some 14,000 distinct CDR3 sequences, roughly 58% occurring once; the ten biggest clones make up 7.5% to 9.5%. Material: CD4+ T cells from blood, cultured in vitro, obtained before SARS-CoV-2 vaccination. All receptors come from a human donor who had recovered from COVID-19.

DNA for the CDR3: TGTGCCAGCAGCGCCCACGGGACAGTTAGCAATCAGCCCCAGCATTTT. Translating gives CASSAHGTVSNQPQHF. The V call is TRBV7-2, the J call TRBJ1-5, with TRBD1 matching over 7 bases. This CDR3 contains 16 residues. The germline V gene has CDR1 SGHTA and CDR2 FQGNSA. The junction had 7 bases not matched to a gene; V was cut back by 5 bases and J by 0 bases.

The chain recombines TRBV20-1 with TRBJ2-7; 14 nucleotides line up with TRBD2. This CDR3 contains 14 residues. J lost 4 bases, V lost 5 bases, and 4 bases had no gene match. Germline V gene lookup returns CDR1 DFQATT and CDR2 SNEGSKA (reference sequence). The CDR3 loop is CSAGGLAGAYEQYF. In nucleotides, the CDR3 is TGCAGTGCTGGGGGACTAGCGGGAGCTTACGAGCAGTACTTC.

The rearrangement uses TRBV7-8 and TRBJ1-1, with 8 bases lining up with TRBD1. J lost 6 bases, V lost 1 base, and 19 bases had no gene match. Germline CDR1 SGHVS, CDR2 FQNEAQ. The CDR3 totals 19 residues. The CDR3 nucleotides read TGTGCCAGCAGCTTAGTCAGAGCCACAGGGGGTGTGCACCCCTCTGAAGCTTTCTTT. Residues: CASSLVRATGGVHPSEAFF.

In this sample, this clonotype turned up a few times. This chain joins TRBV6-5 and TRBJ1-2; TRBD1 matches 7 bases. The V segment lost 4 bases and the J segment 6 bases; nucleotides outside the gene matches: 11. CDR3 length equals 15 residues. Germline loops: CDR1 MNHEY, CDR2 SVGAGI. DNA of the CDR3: TGTGCCAGCAGTTCCCGACAGGGAAGGTATGATGGCTACACCTTC. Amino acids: CASSSRQGRYDGYTF.

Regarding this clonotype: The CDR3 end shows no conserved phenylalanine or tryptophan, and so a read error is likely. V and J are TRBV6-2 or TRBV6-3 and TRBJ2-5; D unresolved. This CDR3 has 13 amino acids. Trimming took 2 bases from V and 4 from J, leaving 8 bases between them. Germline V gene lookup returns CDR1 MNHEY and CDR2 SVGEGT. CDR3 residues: CASSYGPGETQYS. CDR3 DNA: TGTGCCAGCAGTTACGGACCAGGAGAGACCCAGTACTCC.

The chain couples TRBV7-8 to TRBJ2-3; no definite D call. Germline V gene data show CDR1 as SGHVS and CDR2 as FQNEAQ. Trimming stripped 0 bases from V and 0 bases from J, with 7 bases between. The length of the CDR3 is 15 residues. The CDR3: CASSLASRSTDTQYF. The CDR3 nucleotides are TGTGCCAGCAGCTTAGCCTCCCGTAGCACAGATACGCAGTATTTT.

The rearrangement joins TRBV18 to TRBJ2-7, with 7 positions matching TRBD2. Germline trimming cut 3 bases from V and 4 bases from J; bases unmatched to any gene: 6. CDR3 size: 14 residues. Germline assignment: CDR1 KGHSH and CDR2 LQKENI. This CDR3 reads CASSPGGSSYEQYF. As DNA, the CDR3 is TGTGCCAGCTCACCCGGCGGGAGCAGTTACGAGCAGTACTTC. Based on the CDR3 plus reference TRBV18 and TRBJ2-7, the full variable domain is NAGVMQNPRHLVRRRGQEARLRCSPMKGHSHVYWYRQLPEEGLKFMVYLQKENIIDESGMPKERFSAEFPKEGPSILRIQQVVRGDSAAYFCASSPGGSSYEQYFGPGTRLTVT.

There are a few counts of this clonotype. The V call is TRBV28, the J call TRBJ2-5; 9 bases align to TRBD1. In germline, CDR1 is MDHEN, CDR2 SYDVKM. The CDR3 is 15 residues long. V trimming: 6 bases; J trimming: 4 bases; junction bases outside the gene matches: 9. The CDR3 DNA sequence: TGTGCCAGCAGCTCAAACACAGGGGGCCGAGAGACCCAGTACTTC. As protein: CASSSNTGGRETQYF.

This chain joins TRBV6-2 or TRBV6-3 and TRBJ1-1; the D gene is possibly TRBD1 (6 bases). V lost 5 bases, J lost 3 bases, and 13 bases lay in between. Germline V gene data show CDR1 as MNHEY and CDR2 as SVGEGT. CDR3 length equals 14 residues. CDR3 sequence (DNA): TGTGCCAGCAGTCGGCAGGGGAGGGACACTGAAGCTTTCTTT. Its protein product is CASSRQGRDTEAFF.

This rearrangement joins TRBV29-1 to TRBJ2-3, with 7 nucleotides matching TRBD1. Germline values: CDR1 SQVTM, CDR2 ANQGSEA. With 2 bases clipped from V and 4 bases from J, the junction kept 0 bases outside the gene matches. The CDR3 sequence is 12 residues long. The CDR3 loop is CSVEQGADTQYF. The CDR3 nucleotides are TGCAGCGTTGAACAGGGGGCAGATACGCAGTATTTT.

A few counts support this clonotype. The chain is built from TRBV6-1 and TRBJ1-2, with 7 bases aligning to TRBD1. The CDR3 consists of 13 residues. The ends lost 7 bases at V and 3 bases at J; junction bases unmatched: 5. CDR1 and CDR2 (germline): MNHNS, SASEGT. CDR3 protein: CASTDRADYGYTF. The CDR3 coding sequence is TGTGCCAGCACTGACAGGGCCGACTATGGCTACACCTTC.

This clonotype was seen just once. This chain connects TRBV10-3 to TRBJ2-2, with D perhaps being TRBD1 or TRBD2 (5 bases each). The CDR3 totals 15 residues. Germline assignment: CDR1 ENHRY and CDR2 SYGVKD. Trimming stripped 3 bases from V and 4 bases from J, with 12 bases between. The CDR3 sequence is CAISERGAPTGELFF. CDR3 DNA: TGTGCCATCAGTGAAAGAGGGGCCCCCACCGGGGAGCTGTTTTTT.

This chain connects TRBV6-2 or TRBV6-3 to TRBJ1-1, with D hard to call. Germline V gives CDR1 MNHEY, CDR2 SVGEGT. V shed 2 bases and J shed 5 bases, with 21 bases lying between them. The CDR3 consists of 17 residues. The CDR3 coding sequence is TGTGCCAGCAGTTACCATCGGACTCGGACCGATGGGACTGAAGCTTTCTTT. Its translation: CASSYHRTRTDGTEAFF.

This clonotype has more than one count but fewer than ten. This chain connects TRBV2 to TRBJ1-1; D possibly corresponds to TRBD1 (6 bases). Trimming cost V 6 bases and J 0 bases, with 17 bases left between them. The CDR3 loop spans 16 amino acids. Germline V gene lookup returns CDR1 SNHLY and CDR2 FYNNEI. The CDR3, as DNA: TGTGCCAGCAGGATGGCGACAGGACAAATGAACACTGAAGCTTTCTTT. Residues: CASRMATGQMNTEAFF. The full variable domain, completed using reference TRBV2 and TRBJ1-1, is EPEVTQTPSHQVTQMGQEVILRCVPISNHLYFYWYRQILGQKVEFLVSFYNNEISEKSEIFDDQFSVERPDGSNFTLKIRSTKLEDSAMYFCASRMATGQMNTEAFFGQGTRLTVV.

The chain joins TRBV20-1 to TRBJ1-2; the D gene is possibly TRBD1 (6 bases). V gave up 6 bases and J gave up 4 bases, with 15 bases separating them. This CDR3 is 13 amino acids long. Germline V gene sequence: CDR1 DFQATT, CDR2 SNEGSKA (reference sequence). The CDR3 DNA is TGCAGTGCCCCGCGGGGGCGAGGCTATGGCTACACCTTC. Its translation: CSAPRGRGYGYTF.